This T cell receptor beta chain derives from a study of blood T cell repertoires in COVID-19 (dated by TCRdb to 2020 to 2021). Broadly, across the study: Samples covering the acute and convalescent phases of COVID-19 were provided by collaborators in the United States, Italy and Spain. The material from the prospective study consisted of cDNA or gDNA derived from T cells, B-cell-depleted T cells, or PBMCs. The dataset comprised deeply sampled blood TCRbeta repertoires from subjects exposed to, actively infected with, or recovered from COVID-19. The repertoires were released in a freely available public database meant as a resource for research on the immune response to SARS-CoV-2. The samples were drawn from the first 160 participants of the ongoing ImmuneRACE study and from 950 to 1,500 subjects provided by 6 global collaborators. The sample metadata nearly always contained a de-identified subject ID, COVID-19 status, age in years and sex. Where HLA class I and class II types were available, the types were taken from metadata supplied by the sample provider, not from assay-based typing.

As to this clone: It has no known antigen specificity. Per-nucleotide qualities are absent, and no much larger clonotype sits a single base away.

Paper-wide results and their limitations: The amount of clinical and demographic metadata varied by source and participant and was provided uncurated.

CDR1 and CDR2 are drawn from the germline V gene: LGHNA, YSLEER. The V end loses 0 bases and the J end loses 6 bases, and a stretch of 14 bases separates them. From the cysteine through the phenylalanine, the CDR3 covers 15 amino acids. The entry retains the CDR3 DNA only, 45 bases that are in frame from base 1. TCRbeta CDR3 regions were amplified from genomic DNA using the immunoSEQ Assay, a bias-controlled multiplex PCR. The authors' pipeline ran thus. Nucleated cell counts per sample were estimated from amplification of reference gene primers within the assay. To quantify the absolute abundance of each unique TCRbeta CDR3 rearrangement, sequence reads were collapsed and filtered. For each sample, productive Simpson clonality was calculated by taking the square root of Simpson's diversity index across productive rearrangements. The table comes from immuneACCESS by way of TCRdb, which keeps in-frame sequences with V and J called. Part of the clones is missing from these tables; in studies checked, under half for an unresolved V gene and the rest for unknown reasons. V, J and clone size reflect that table, while D and trimming were determined from the DNA. This sample has 240,000 or so clones in its table, and approximately 85% of those were observed once. Roughly 12% of the sample lies in the top ten.

Each collaborating institution followed its own protocols to collect whole blood in K2EDTA tubes. For TCRbeta analysis, collaborator samples were shipped as frozen whole blood, as isolated PBMCs, or as DNA extracted from either sample type. The sequenced sample was peripheral blood. This TCR came from a woman in her fifties or sixties with active or convalescent COVID-19. The rearranged segments are TRBV4-3 and TRBJ1-2, with the D gene too uncertain to name. This receptor carries the CDR3 CASSQDLGTANGYTF. The DNA is TGCGCCAGCAGCCAAGATCTTGGTACCGCGAATGGCTACACCTTC.